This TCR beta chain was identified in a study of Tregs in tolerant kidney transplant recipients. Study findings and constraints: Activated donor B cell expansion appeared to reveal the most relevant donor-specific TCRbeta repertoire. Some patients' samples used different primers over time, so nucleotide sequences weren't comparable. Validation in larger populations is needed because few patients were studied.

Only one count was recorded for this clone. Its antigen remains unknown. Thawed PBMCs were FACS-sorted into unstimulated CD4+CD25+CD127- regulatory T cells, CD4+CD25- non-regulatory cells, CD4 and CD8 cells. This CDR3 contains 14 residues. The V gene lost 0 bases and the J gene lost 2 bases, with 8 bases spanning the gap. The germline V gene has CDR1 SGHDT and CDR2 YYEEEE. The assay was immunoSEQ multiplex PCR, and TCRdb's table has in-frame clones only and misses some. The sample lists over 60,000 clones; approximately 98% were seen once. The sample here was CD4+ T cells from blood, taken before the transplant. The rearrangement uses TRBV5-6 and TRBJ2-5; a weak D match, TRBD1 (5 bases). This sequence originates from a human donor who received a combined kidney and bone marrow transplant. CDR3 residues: CASSLVQGQETQYF. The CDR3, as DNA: TGTGCCAGCAGCTTGGTTCAGGGTCAAGAGACCCAGTACTTC.